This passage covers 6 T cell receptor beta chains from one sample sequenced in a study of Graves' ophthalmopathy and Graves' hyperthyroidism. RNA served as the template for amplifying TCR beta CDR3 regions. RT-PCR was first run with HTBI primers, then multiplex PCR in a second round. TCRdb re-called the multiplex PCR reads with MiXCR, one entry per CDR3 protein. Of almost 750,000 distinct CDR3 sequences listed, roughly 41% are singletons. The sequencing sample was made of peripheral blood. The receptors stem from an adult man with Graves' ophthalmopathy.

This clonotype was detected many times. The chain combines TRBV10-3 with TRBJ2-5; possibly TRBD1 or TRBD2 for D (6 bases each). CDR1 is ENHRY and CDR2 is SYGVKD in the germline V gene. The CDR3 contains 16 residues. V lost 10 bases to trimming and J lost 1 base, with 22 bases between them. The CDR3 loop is CASSEPGRGLQETQYF. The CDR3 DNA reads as TGTGCCAGCAGCGAGCCGGGACGGGGGCTCCAAGAGACCCAGTACTTC.

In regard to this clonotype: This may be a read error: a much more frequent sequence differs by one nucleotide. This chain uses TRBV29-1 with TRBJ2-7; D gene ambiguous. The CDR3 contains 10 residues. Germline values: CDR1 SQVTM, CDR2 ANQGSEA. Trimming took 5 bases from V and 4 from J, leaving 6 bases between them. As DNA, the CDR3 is TGCAGCGTTAATATTTACGAGCAGTACTTC. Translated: CSVNIYEQYF.

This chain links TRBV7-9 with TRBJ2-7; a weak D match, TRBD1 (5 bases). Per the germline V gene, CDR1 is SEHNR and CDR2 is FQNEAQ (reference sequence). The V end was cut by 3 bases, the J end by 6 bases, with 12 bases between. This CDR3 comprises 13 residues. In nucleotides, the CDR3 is TGTGCCAGCAGCTTTGGGGCTGGGGTCGAGCAGTACTTC. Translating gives CASSFGAGVEQYF. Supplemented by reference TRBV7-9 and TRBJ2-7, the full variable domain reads DTGVSQNPRHKITKRGQNVTFRCDPISEHNRLYWYRQTLGQGPEFLTYFQNEAQLEKSRLLSDRFSAERPKGSFSTLEIQRTEQGDSAMYLCASSFGAGVEQYFGPGTRLTVT.

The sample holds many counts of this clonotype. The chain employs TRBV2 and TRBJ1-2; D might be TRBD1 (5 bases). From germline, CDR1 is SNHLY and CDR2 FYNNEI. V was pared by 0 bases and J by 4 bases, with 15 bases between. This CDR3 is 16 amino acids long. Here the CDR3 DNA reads TGTGCCAGCAGTGAAGCGGGAACAGGCGACACCTATGGCTACACCTTC. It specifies CASSEAGTGDTYGYTF. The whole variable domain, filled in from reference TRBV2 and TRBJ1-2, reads EPEVTQTPSHQVTQMGQEVILRCVPISNHLYFYWYRQILGQKVEFLVSFYNNEISEKSEIFDDQFSVERPDGSNFTLKIRSTKLEDSAMYFCASSEAGTGDTYGYTFGSGTRLTVV.

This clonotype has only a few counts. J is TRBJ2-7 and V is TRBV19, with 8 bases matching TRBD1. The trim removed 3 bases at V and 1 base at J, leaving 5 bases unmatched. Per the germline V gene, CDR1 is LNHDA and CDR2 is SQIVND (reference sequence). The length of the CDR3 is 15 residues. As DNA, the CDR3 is TGTGCCAGTAGTATGACAGGGGACACATCCTACGAGCAGTACTTC. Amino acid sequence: CASSMTGDTSYEQYF.

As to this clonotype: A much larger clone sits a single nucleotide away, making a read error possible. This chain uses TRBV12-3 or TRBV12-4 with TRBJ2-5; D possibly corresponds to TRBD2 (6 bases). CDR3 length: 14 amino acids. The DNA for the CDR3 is TGTGCCAGCAGCCTCGCCGGGAGTCAAGAGGCCCAGTACTTC. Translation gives CASSLAGSQEAQYF.